This entry lists 13 T cell receptor beta chains sequenced from one sample in a study of T cells expressing NK-cell markers. For each CDR3 protein, TCRdb gives one entry from its re-call of the 5' RACE reads, without DNA. Its listing shows 200,000 to 300,000 distinct CDR3 sequences. Sample: blood T cells: a sorted CD56 or NKG2C T cell subset, CD4+ or CD8+ T cells, or bulk PBMC T cells (not recorded which). The receptors shown here come from a woman between 18 and 70 years old in good health.

The chain is built from TRBV11-2 and TRBJ2-3; the TCRdb D gene call, TRBD1, has no DNA to confirm it. The CDR3 covers 16 residues. Germline V gene data show CDR1 as SGHAT and CDR2 as FQNNGV. CDR3 sequence reads: CASSPGGPGGTDTQYF. Using reference TRBV11-2 and TRBJ2-3 for the parts outside the CDR3, the full variable domain is EAGVAQSPRYKIIEKRQSVAFWCNPISGHATLYWYQQILGQGPKLLIQFQNNGVVDDSQLPKDRFSAERLKGVDSTLKIQPAKLEDSAVYLCASSPGGPGGTDTQYFGPGTRLTVL.

V gene TRBV7-2 combines with J gene TRBJ1-3. This CDR3 comprises 12 residues. CDR1 SGHTA and CDR2 FQGNSA come from the germline V gene. This CDR3 reads CASGSGWDTIYF. Complete variable domain (other parts from reference TRBV7-2 and TRBJ1-3): GAGVSQSPSNKVTEKGKDVELRCDPISGHTALYWYRQSLGQGLEFLIYFQGNSAPDKSGLPSDRFSAERTGGSVSTLTIQRTQQEDSAVYLCASGSGWDTIYFGEGSWLTVV.

This sequence joins TRBV4-2 and TRBJ2-1. CDR1 and CDR2 from the germline V gene are LGHNA and YNFKEQ. The CDR3 loop spans 14 amino acids. CDR3: CASSQGSTDNEQFF.

The rearrangement uses TRBV20-1 and TRBJ2-1; the D call from TCRdb, TRBD2, cannot be confirmed without DNA. The CDR3 runs to 15 residues. In germline, CDR1 is DFQATT, CDR2 SNEGSKA (reference sequence). Here the CDR3 reads CSAREGGLAANEQFF.

The chain joins TRBV29-1 to TRBJ2-3; without DNA, the TCRdb call of TRBD2 cannot be checked. The CDR3 consists of 14 residues. The germline V gene has CDR1 SQVTM and CDR2 ANQGSEA. The CDR3: CSVGRAGLTDTQYF.

V and J are TRBV6-2 or TRBV6-3 and TRBJ2-5. Per germline, CDR1 MNHEY and CDR2 SVGEGT. The CDR3 sequence is 11 residues long. The CDR3 region is CASGPGETQYF.

The V and J genes are TRBV20-1 and TRBJ2-1; the D gene TCRdb calls, TRBD2, cannot be checked with no DNA. The CDR3 spans 14 residues. Germline V lookup: CDR1 DFQATT, CDR2 SNEGSKA (reference sequence). CDR3 region: CSAFRTGVVNEQFF.

The chain is built from TRBV27 and TRBJ2-1; TCRdb calls TRBD2, which cannot be checked without DNA. Germline V gives CDR1 MNHEY, CDR2 SMNVEV (reference sequence). CDR3 length: 13 residues. This CDR3 is CASSWAGGVEQFF.

The genes are TRBV3-1 and TRBJ2-7. Germline CDR1 reads LGHDT; CDR2 reads YNNKEL (reference sequence). There are 13 residues in the CDR3. Here the CDR3 reads CASSQDRMTEQYF.

The chain combines TRBV6-1 with TRBJ2-2; TCRdb's D call, TRBD2, is unchecked because there is no DNA. Germline-derived CDR1 and CDR2 are MNHNS and SASEGT. This CDR3 contains 14 residues. The CDR3 reads CASRPFGSTGELFF.

The CDR3: CASSYLNTGELFF. The chain couples TRBV6-2 or TRBV6-3 to TRBJ2-2. Germline V lookup: CDR1 MNHEY, CDR2 SVGEGT. This CDR3 comprises 13 residues.

The chain couples TRBV12-3 or TRBV12-4 to TRBJ2-3; TCRdb lists TRBD2, though no DNA is available to test this call. CDR3 length equals 12 residues. The CDR3: CASRPSGTAQYF.

The V gene is TRBV11-2, the J gene TRBJ1-6. The CDR3 is 19 residues long. Looked up from germline, CDR1 is SGHAT and CDR2 is FQNNGV. The CDR3 loop is CASSLNGPRLSSYNSPLHF.